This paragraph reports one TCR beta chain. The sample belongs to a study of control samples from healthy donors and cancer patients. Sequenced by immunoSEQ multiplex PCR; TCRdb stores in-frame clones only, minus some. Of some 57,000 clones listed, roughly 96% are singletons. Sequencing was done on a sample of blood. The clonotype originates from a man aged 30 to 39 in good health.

The CDR3 here is CASSLAEQGKYTQYF. CDR3 DNA sequence: TGTGCCAGCAGCTTAGCAGAACAGGGGAAATATACGCAGTATTTT. This chain joins TRBV7-8 and TRBJ2-3, with 7 nucleotides matching TRBD1. There are 15 residues in the CDR3. The J segment lost 7 bases and the V segment lost 0 bases, leaving 7 bases of the junction unmatched. The V gene's germline CDR1 is SGHVS and CDR2 FQNEAQ.